The rows below give T cell receptor beta chains drawn from one sample of a study of cytomegalovirus exposure and HLA in healthy donors. Some clones are missing from TCRdb's copy, which holds only in-frame ones; the method was immunoSEQ multiplex PCR. This sample has about 140,000 clones, with around 66% found just once. Material: PBMCs. These receptors were collected from an older woman in good health and CMV-seronegative. CDR3s include the opening cysteine and the closing phenylalanine or tryptophan. The D gene is left open where the match is weak. The listing skips clone size in some rows; elsewhere it reads once, few, many or a size class.

size | D | J | V | DNA | CDR3
. | . | TRBJ2-7 | TRBV23-1 | TGCGCCAGCAGTCAATCGGGGGGTGACGAGCAGTACTTC | CASSQSGGDEQYF
few | . | TRBJ1-4 | TRBV19 | TGTGCCAGTAGTACCCGAGGTACCACTAATGAAAAACTGTTTTTT | CASSTRGTTNEKLFF
. | TRBD2 | TRBJ2-5 | TRBV7-3 | TGTGCCAGCAGCTTATTAGGCGGGGGGGCGGCCCAGTACTTC | CASSLLGGGAAQYF
. | TRBD1 | TRBJ1-1 | TRBV7-9 | TGTTCCAGCAGGCCCGGGACAGCCCTACGGATTGAAGCTTTCTTT | CSSRPGTALRIEAFF
few | . | TRBJ2-3 | TRBV18 | TGTGCCAGCTCAGCCCAGGTCGAACATACGCAGTATTTT | CASSAQVEHTQYF
. | TRBD1 | TRBJ1-4 | TRBV6-6 | TGTGCCGCGGAAGACAGGGGGCGTGAAAAACTGTTTTTT | CAAEDRGREKLFF
. | . | TRBJ2-7 | TRBV7-8 | TGTGCCAGCAGCTTAGAACAGATTTCCTACGAGCAGTACTTC | CASSLEQISYEQYF
few | . | TRBJ1-1 | TRBV11-3 | TGTGCCAGCAGCTTAGAGGGGCAGAAGAACACTGAAGCTTTCTTT | CASSLEGQKNTEAFF
. | TRBD1 | TRBJ2-7 | TRBV19 | TGTGCCAGTAGTTACCGGGACAGGAACGAGCAGTACTTC | CASSYRDRNEQYF
. | . | TRBJ2-1 | TRBV28 | TGTGCCAGCAGTCCCCCGGGTGGGTCCTACAATGAGCAGTTCTTC | CASSPPGGSYNEQFF
few | TRBD2 | TRBJ2-5 | TRBV27 | TGTGCCAGCAAGCCGACTAGCGCCCAGACCCAGTACTTC | CASKPTSAQTQYF
. | . | TRBJ2-2 | TRBV18 | TGTGCCAGCTCACCACTGGCCGCGAACACCGGGGAGCTGTTTTTT | CASSPLAANTGELFF
once | . | TRBJ1-5 | TRBV7-8 | TGTGCCAGCAGCTGGGGGGGAGAAAATCAGCCCCAGCATTTT | CASSWGGENQPQHF
. | . | TRBJ2-3 | TRBV21-1 | TGTGCCAGCAGCAAAGAAAGGACGTCGGGACTAGCGGGGGGTATTCTCGGCACAGATACGCAGTATTTT | CASSKERTSGLAGGILGTDTQYF
few | . | TRBJ1-2 | TRBV29-1 | TGCAGCGTGGGGAGGGGCAGTGGCTACACCTTC | CSVGRGSGYTF
. | TRBD1 | TRBJ2-7 | TRBV5-4 | TGTGCCAGCAGCCGGACAGGGGGCACCTACGAGCAGTACTTC | CASSRTGGTYEQYF
. | TRBD1 | TRBJ1-1 | TRBV5-1 | TGCGCCAGCAGAGGTTCCGGGACAGACAACCTGAACACTGAAGCTTTCTTT | CASRGSGTDNLNTEAFF
. | TRBD2 | TRBJ2-7 | TRBV6-1 | TGTGCCAGCCGAGCGGGGACCTACGAGCAGTACTTC | CASRAGTYEQYF
. | TRBD2 | TRBJ2-1 | TRBV7-2 | TGTGCCAGCAGCTTAGTTGGCGGGGGGGCCTACAATGAGCAGTTCTTC | CASSLVGGGAYNEQFF
. | . | TRBJ1-1 | TRBV27 | TGTGCCAGCAGTTTATCGAGGCCAGGGAGGGGCACTGAAGCTTTCTTT | CASSLSRPGRGTEAFF
few | . | TRBJ2-4 | TRBV28 | TGTGCCAGCAGCCTACTGGGAGGCAAAAACATTCAGTACTTC | CASSLLGGKNIQYF
. | TRBD1 | TRBJ1-2 | TRBV7-9 | TGTGCCAGCAGCTTAGGTGGGACAGCTATCTATGGCTACACCTTC | CASSLGGTAIYGYTF
. | TRBD2 | TRBJ2-2 | TRBV4-2 | TGTGCCAGCAGCCAAGAGACAGCGGGGGGGCCGGGCGGGGAGCTGTTTTTT | CASSQETAGGPGGELFF
. | . | TRBJ2-1 | TRBV11-3 | TGTGCCAGCAGCTTAGATAAGAGGAATGAGCAGTTCTTC | CASSLDKRNEQFF
. | . | TRBJ1-4 | TRBV7-2 | TGTGCCAGCAGCTTTCGTGATGAAAAACTGTTTTTT | CASSFRDEKLFF
. | . | TRBJ1-1 | TRBV9 | TGTGCCAGCAGCGTAGGTTCGTTGAACACTGAAGCTTTCTTT | CASSVGSLNTEAFF
once | . | TRBJ1-2 | TRBV27 | TGTGCCAGCAGTTTATCACCCGGAGCTAACTATGGCTACACCTTC | CASSLSPGANYGYTF
. | TRBD2 | TRBJ2-1 | TRBV9 | TGTGCCAGCAGCCTAGGGAGGGGATCCTACAATGAGCAGTTCTTC | CASSLGRGSYNEQFF
. | TRBD1 | TRBJ1-2 | TRBV12-5 | TGTGCTAGTGGTTTCTTAGACAGGGGGCTTGGCTACACCTTC | CASGFLDRGLGYTF
few | TRBD1 | TRBJ1-2 | TRBV19 | TGTGCCAGTAGTCCGGGACAGCGTAACTATGGCTACACCTTC | CASSPGQRNYGYTF
. | TRBD1 | TRBJ2-6 | TRBV7-2 | TGTGCCAGCAGCTTGAGACAGGGGGCAACGGGGGCCAACGTCCTGACTTTC | CASSLRQGATGANVLTF
. | . | TRBJ1-5 | TRBV2 | TGTGCCAGCAGTTCCCTTATGAGGAGCAATCAGCCCCAGCATTTT | CASSSLMRSNQPQHF
. | . | TRBJ1-6 | TRBV28 | TGTGCCAGCGCCCCCGAAGGGGCCACCCTCCACTTT | CASAPEGATLHF
. | . | TRBJ2-1 | TRBV4-3 | TGCGCCAGCAGCCAAGATAAAACGGACAATGAGCAGTTCTTC | CASSQDKTDNEQFF
. | . | TRBJ2-4 | TRBV7-9 | TGTGCCAGCAGCCGCCTAATAAGTGTTGGGGGCAGAAAAAACATTCAGTACTTC | CASSRLISVGGRKNIQYF
few | TRBD1 | TRBJ2-7 | TRBV9 | TGTGCCAGCAGCCCCCGGACAGGGAAGTACGAGCAGTACTTC | CASSPRTGKYEQYF
. | . | TRBJ1-4 | TRBV6-1 | TGTGCCAGCAAGGAGGGTATCGGAAAACTGTTTTTT | CASKEGIGKLFF
. | . | TRBJ2-1 | TRBV5-4 | TGTGCCAGCAGCTTGCCGAGGAGGGGGGGCGTTGGGAACAATGAGCAGTTCTTC | CASSLPRRGGVGNNEQFF
few | . | TRBJ2-1 | TRBV19 | TGTGCCAGTAGTACCCAGGGGTACAATGAGCAGTTCTTC | CASSTQGYNEQFF
few | TRBD1 | TRBJ2-3 | TRBV7-9 | TGTGCCAGCAGCTTAGCCCGGGACAGTTTCACAGATACGCAGTATTTT | CASSLARDSFTDTQYF
. | TRBD1 | TRBJ1-2 | TRBV7-2 | TGTGCCAGCAGCTTAGTTGGAGGGGGGCAGGGGGCGCGGGGCTACACCTTC | CASSLVGGGQGARGYTF
. | TRBD2 | TRBJ2-2 | TRBV6-4 | TGTGCCAGCAGTGACCGGGGGACTAGCGGGGGGGGGCTCGCCGGGGAGCTGTTTTTT | CASSDRGTSGGGLAGELFF
. | . | TRBJ2-1 | TRBV4-2 | TGTGCCAGCAGCCAAGATTGGGCAAAGCAGTTCTTC | CASSQDWAKQFF
few | TRBD1 | TRBJ1-4 | TRBV5-1 | TGCGCCAGCAGCCCCCAAGGGGGCCTTAATGAAAAACTGTTTTTT | CASSPQGGLNEKLFF
few | TRBD1 | TRBJ1-2 | TRBV6-5 | TGTGCCAGCACCCCCCTGGACAGGGAAGACTATGGCTACACCTTC | CASTPLDREDYGYTF
. | . | TRBJ1-1 | TRBV7-2 | TGTGCCAGCAGCCCGGTTGGTTACAGTGAAGCTTTCTTT | CASSPVGYSEAFF
. | . | TRBJ2-3 | TRBV14 | TGTGCCAGCAGCCAACGTATTGTCGCAGATACGCAGTATTTT | CASSQRIVADTQYF
few | TRBD1 | TRBJ1-2 | TRBV7-2 | TGTGCCAGCAGCTTAGACAGGGGCCCCGTTTCGGGGGGCTACACCTTC | CASSLDRGPVSGGYTF